The source of this T cell receptor beta chain is a study of OX40 agonist ivuxolimab in advanced cancers. About the study as a whole: The costimulatory receptor OX40 (CD134) was targeted by ivuxolimab, a fully human IgG2 agonistic monoclonal antibody. Intravenous ivuxolimab was administered to patients every 2 weeks at six dose levels: 0.01, 0.1, 0.3, 1.5, 3 and 10 mg/kg. Of the approximately 54 patients in dose escalation, about 20 had hepatocellular carcinoma, approximately 15 had melanoma, 9 had renal cell carcinoma and 9 had head and neck cancer. A male proportion of almost 85% and a mean age of approximately 62 years, ranging from 23 to 79, were recorded for the dose-escalation cohort. Patients were allowed to have had prior anti-PD-1, anti-PD-L1 or anti-CTLA-4 therapy, and approximately 40% of the dose-escalation patients had been treated with checkpoint inhibitors. Partial responses occurred in three dose-escalation patients, of whom one had hepatocellular carcinoma and two had cutaneous melanoma. The point of sequencing TCRbeta in the periphery was to test whether ivuxolimab changed TCR sequence diversity and drove clonal T-cell expansion. The paper describes the monotherapy dose-escalation part (N of about 55 patients) of the phase I trial of ivuxolimab.

The trial excluded patients who had a history of autoimmune disease or were on systemic immunosuppression. Peripheral blood for TCR sequencing was collected from all dose cohorts at baseline, on cycle 4 day 1, and on cycle 7 day 1. Samples were obtained from an open-label, multicenter, first-in-human phase I dose-escalation trial of ivuxolimab. Adults with locally advanced or metastatic melanoma, renal cell carcinoma, hepatocellular carcinoma or head and neck squamous cell carcinoma were enrolled in the trial. Before TCR sequencing, CD4+ T cells and CD8+ T cells from peripheral blood were sorted into separate populations. Deletion took 7 bases off V and 7 bases off J, with a span of 13 bases between the germline ends. From the cysteine through the phenylalanine, the CDR3 covers 11 amino acids. Left in the record is the CDR3 DNA by itself, 33 bases read in frame from the first base. The germline V gene (reference sequence) sets CDR1 to DFQATT and CDR2 to SNEGSKA.

Points the paper makes about the study in general: In the 0.1-3.0 mg/kg groups, partial responders were among the patients with the lowest normalized peripheral clonal expansion, particularly in CD8+ T cells. At doses of 0.1 to 3.0 mg/kg, clonal expansion of both CD4+ and CD8+ blood T cells was observed from baseline to week 6. On average, CD8+ T cells showed more expanded clones than CD4+ T cells after ivuxolimab. Antigen specificity was not determined for the clonally expanded peripheral T cells. Low levels of normalized T-cell clonal expansion were also seen in some nonresponding patients.

With respect to this clone: There is no known antigen for this receptor. No base quality information exists; no much larger clone differs at one position.

For sequencing of the TCRbeta CDR3 region, genomic DNA was extracted from the sorted cells. The immunoSEQ Assay was used for sequencing of TCRbeta CDR3 regions. In TCRdb, the immuneACCESS table is reduced to in-frame sequences with V and J assigned. These tables do not hold every clone; where another copy was compared, an unresolved V gene accounts for under half, and the others remain unexplained. Here the sample has 65,000 or so clones; approximately 91% occur a single time. The biggest ten clones account for approximately 4.8% of the sample. The chain links TRBV20-1 with TRBJ1-2; TRBD1 is perhaps the D gene, given 6 matching bases. Sequencing was performed on CD4+ or CD8+ T cells sorted from blood, taken in a trial of the OX40 agonist ivuxolimab. The TCR comes from an adult with an advanced solid tumor such as melanoma, head and neck, liver or kidney cancer. In nucleotides, the sequence is TGCAGTGGCAGAGGGGGATCTGGCTACACCTTC. Its coded protein is CSGRGGSGYTF.